The entry that follows covers one TCR beta chain sequence. The target antigen is unknown. The data belong to a study of CD8+ T cells in alopecia areata. Background on the study: Treated patients took oral tofacitinib at 5 to 10 mg twice daily. Whole-study findings and limits: Scalp specimens additionally yield sequences from normal skin's resident alphabeta T cells.

Researchers took lesional scalp punch biopsies and peripheral blood from people who were alopecia areata patients. PBMCs, the starting material, were the source of sorted CD4+ and CD8+ T cells. Germline V gives CDR1 SGHTA, CDR2 FQGTGA. Trimming left V 2 bases short and J 9 bases short, with 11 bases between. CDR3 size: 14 residues. Following RNA extraction, reverse transcription yielded cDNA that acted as the sequencing template. The assay was immunoSEQ multiplex PCR, and TCRdb's table has in-frame clones only and misses some. The sample contains just over 150,000 clones, more than 45% of which appear only once.

Material: CD8+ T cells sorted from blood, obtained at week 0. The sequence was collected from a human donor with alopecia areata. This chain joins TRBV7-3 and TRBJ1-6; maybe TRBD1 (5 bases). In DNA form, the CDR3 reads TGTGCCAGCAGCTTAGGGGGTCTTCGTTCACCCCTCCACTTT. This encodes CASSLGGLRSPLHF.